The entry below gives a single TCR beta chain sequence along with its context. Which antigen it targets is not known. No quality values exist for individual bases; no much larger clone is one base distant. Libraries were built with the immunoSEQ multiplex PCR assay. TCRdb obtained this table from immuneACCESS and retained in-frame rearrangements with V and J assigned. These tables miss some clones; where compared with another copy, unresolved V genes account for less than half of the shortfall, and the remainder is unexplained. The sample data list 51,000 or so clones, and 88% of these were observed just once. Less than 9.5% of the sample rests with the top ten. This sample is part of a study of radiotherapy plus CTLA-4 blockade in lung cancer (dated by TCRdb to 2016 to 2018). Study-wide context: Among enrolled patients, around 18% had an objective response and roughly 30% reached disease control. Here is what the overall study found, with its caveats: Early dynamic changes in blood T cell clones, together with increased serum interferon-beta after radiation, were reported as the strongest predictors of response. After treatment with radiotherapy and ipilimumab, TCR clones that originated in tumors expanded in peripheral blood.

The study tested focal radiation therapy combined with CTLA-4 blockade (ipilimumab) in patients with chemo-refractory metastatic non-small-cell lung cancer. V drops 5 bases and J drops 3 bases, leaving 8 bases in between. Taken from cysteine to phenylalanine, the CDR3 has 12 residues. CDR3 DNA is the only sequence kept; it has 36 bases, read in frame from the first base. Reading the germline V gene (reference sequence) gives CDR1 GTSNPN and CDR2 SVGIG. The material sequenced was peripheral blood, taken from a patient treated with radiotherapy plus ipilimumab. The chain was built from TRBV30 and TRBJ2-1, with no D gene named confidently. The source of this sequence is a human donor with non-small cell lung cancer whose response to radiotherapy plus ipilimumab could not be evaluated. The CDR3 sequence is CAWAGYYNEQFF. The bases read TGTGCCTGGGCCGGGTACTACAATGAGCAGTTCTTC.